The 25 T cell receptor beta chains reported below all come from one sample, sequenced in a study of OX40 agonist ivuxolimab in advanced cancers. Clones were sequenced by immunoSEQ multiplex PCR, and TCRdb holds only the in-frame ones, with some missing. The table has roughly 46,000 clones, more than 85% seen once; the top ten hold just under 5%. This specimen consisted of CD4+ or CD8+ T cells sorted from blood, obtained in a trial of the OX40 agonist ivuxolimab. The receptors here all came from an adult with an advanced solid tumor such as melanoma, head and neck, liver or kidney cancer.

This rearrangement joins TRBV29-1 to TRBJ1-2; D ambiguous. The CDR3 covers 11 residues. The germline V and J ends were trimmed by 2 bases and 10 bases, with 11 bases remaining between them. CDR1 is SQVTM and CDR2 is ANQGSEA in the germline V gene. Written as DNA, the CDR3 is TGCAGCGTTGAATGGCGTAGTGACTACACCTTC. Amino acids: CSVEWRSDYTF.

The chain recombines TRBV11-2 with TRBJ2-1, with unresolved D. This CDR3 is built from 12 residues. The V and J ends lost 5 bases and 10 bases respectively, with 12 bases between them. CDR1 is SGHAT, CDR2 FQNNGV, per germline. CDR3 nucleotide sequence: TGTGCCAGCAGCCCAACTCCAGCGGAGCAGTTCTTC. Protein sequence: CASSPTPAEQFF.

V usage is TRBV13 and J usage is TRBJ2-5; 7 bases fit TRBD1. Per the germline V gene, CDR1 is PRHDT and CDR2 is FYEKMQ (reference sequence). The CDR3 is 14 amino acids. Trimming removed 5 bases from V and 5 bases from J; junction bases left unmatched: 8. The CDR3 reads CASSAGGGGETQYF. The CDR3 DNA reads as TGTGCCAGCAGCGCAGGGGGTGGCGGGGAGACCCAGTACTTC.

CDR3 sequence: CASSLGQASNQPQHF. The CDR3 nucleotides read TGTGCCAGCAGCTTGGGACAGGCCAGCAATCAGCCCCAGCATTTT. The chain is built from TRBV5-8 and TRBJ1-5, with a tentative D call TRBD1 (6 bases). Trimming removed 0 bases at V and 1 base at J, with 8 bases between. The CDR3 loop spans 15 amino acids. CDR1 and CDR2 (germline): SGHTS, YDEGEE. The full variable domain, completed using reference TRBV5-8 and TRBJ1-5, is EAGVTQSPTHLIKTRGQQATLRCSPISGHTSVYWYQQALGLGLQFLLWYDEGEERNRGNFPPRFSGRQFPNYSSELNVNALELEDSALYLCASSLGQASNQPQHFGDGTRLSIL.

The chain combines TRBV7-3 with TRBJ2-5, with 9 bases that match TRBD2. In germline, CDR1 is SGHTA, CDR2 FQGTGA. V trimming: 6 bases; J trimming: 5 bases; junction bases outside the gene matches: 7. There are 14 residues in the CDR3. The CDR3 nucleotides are TGTGCCAGCAGTTCTAGCGGGATGGATGAGACCCAGTACTTC. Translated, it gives CASSSSGMDETQYF.

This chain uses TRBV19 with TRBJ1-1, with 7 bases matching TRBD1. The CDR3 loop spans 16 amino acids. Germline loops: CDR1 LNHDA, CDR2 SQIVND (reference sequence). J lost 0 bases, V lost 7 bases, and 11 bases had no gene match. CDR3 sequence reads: CASNPTPDRVNTEAFF. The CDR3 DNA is TGTGCCAGTAACCCAACCCCCGACAGGGTGAACACTGAAGCTTTCTTT.

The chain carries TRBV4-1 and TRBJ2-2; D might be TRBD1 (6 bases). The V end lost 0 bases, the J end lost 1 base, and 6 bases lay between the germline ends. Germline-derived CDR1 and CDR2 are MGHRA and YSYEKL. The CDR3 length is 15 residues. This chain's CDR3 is CASSQEGQNTGELFF. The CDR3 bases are TGCGCCAGCAGCCAAGAGGGACAGAACACCGGGGAGCTGTTTTTT.

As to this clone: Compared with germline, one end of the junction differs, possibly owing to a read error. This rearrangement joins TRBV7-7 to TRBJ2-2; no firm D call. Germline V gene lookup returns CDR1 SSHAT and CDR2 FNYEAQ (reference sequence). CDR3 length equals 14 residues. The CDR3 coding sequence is TGTGCTAGCAGCTTTTCCGAGAACACCGGGGAGCTGTTTTTT. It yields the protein CASSFSENTGELFF. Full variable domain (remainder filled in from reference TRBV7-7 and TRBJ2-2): GAGVSQSPRYKVTKRGQDVTLRCDPISSHATLYWYQQALGQGPEFLTYFNYEAQPDKSGLPSDRFSAERPEGSISTLTIQRTEQRDSAMYRCASSFSENTGELFFGEGSRLTVL.

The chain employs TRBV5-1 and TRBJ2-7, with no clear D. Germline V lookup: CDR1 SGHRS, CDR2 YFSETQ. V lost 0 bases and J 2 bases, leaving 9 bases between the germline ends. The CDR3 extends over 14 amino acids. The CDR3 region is CASSLVSDPYEQYV. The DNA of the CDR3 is TGCGCCAGCAGCTTGGTCTCGGACCCCTACGAGCAGTACGTC.

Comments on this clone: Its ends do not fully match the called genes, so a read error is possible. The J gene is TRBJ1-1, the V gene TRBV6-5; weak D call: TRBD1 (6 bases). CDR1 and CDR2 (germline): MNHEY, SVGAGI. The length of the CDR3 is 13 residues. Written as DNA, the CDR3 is TGTGCCAGCAGCTACTCAGGGGTTACTGAAGCTTTCTTT. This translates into CASSYSGVTEAFF.

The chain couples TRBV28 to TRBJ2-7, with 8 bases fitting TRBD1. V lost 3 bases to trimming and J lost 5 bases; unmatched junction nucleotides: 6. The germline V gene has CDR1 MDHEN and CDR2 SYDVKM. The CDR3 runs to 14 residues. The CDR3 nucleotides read TGTGCCAGCAGTTTCTCGACAGGGGAGGACGAGCAGTACGTC. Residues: CASSFSTGEDEQYV.

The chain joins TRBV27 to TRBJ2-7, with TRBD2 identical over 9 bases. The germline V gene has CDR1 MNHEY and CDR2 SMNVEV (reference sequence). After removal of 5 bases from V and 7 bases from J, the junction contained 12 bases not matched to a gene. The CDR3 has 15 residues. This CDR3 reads CASSPVTSGWGEQYV. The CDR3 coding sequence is TGTGCCAGCAGTCCCGTGACTAGCGGATGGGGAGAGCAGTACGTC.

The CDR3 DNA reads as TGTGCCAGCAGCCAACTCAAGTCAATAACCGGGGAGCTGTTTTTT. It translates to CASSQLKSITGELFF. The chain joins TRBV6-5 to TRBJ2-2; D ambiguous. Trimming left V 6 bases short and J 5 bases short, with 16 bases between. CDR1 MNHEY and CDR2 SVGAGI come from the germline V gene. The CDR3 is 15 residues long.

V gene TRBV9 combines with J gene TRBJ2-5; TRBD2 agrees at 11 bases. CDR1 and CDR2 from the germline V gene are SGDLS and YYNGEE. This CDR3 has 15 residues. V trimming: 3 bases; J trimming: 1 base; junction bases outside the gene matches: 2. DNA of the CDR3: TGTGCCAGCAGCGGGGGACTAGCGGCCCAAGAGACCCAGTACTTC. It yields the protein CASSGGLAAQETQYF.

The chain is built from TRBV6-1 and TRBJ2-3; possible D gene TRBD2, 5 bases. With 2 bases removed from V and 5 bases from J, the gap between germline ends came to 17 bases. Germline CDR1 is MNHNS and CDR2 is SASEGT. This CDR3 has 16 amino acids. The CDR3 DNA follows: TGTGCCAGCAGTGAACGGTACGGGGTGTCTGAAGATACGCAGTATTTT. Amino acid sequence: CASSERYGVSEDTQYF.

The DNA of the CDR3 is TGTGCCAGCAGTTCCCTCGGACTAGACCAAGAGACCCAGTACTTC. This codes for CASSSLGLDQETQYF. J is TRBJ2-5 and V is TRBV27, with 7 bases fitting TRBD2. This CDR3 spans 15 amino acids. Trimming cost V 4 bases and J 0 bases; bases outside gene matches: 5. The germline V gene has CDR1 MNHEY and CDR2 SMNVEV (reference sequence).

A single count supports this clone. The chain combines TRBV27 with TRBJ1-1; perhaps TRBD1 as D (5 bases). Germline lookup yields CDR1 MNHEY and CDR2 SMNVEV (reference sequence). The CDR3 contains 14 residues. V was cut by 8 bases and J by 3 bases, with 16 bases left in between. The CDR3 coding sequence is TGTGCCAGCGGGGGAGGGCCCTGGGACACTGAAGCTTTCTTT. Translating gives CASGGGPWDTEAFF.

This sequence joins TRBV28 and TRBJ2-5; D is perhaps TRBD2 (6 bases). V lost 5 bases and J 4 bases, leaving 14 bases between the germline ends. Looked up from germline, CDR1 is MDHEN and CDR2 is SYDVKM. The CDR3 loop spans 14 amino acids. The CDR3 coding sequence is TGTGCCAGCAGTAGAGGGAGGTGGGGAGAGACCCAGTACTTC. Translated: CASSRGRWGETQYF.

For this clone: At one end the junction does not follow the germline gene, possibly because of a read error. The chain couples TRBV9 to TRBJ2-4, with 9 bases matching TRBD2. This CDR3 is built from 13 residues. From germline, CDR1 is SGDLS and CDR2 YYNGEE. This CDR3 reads CASSVAPAGGIFF. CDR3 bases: TGTGCCAGCAGCGTAGCCCCAGCGGGAGGCATTTTCTTC.

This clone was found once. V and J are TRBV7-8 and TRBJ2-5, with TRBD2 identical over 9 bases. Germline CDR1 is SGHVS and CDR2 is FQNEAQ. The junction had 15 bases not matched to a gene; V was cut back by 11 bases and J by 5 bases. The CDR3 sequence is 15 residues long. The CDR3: CAGLGFAGGRETQYF. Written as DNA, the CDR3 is TGTGCCGGTCTGGGCTTCGCGGGGGGGCGGGAGACCCAGTACTTC.

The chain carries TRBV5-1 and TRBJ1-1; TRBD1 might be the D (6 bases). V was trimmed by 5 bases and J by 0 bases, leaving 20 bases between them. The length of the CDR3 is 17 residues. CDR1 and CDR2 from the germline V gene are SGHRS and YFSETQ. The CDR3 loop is CASSFTPGDALNTEAFF. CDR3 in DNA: TGCGCCAGCAGTTTTACCCCAGGGGACGCGTTGAACACTGAAGCTTTCTTT.

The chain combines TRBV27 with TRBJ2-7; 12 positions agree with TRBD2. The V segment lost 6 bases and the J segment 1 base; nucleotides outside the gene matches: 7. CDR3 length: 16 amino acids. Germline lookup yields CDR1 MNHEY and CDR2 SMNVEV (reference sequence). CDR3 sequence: CASSSLTSGRSYEQYF. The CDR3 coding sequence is TGTGCCAGCAGCTCCCTGACTAGCGGGAGATCCTACGAGCAGTACTTC.

The CDR3 is CAISESGTGYTF. The CDR3 DNA is TGTGCCATCAGTGAGTCTGGGACGGGCTACACCTTC. The V call is TRBV10-3, the J call TRBJ1-2, with D perhaps matching TRBD1 (5 bases). The CDR3 totals 12 residues. V lost 0 bases, J lost 8 bases, and 7 bases lay in between. Germline V gene lookup returns CDR1 ENHRY and CDR2 SYGVKD.

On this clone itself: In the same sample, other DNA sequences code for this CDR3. The CDR3 here is CASSLSGQGRSYEQYV. The CDR3 nucleotides read TGTGCCAGCAGTTTATCGGGACAGGGGCGATCCTACGAGCAGTACGTC. The rearrangement joins TRBV27 to TRBJ2-7; 10 nucleotides line up with TRBD1. V lost 0 bases and J lost 1; bases outside the gene matches: 3. Germline V lookup: CDR1 MNHEY, CDR2 SMNVEV (reference sequence). This CDR3 is 16 amino acids long.

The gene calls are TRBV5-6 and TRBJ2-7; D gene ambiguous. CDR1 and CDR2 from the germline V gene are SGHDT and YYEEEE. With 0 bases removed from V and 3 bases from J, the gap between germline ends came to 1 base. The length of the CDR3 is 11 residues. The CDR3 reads CASSLGYEQYF. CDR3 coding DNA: TGTGCCAGCAGCTTGGGCTACGAGCAGTACTTC.